This T cell receptor (beta chain) was sequenced in a study of cytomegalovirus exposure and HLA in healthy donors. The study's findings and limits: Cytomegalovirus status was reportedly diagnosed by the classifier with high specificity and sensitivity.

Of note for this clone: Its specificity is unknown.

Germline V gene data show CDR1 as MGHDK and CDR2 as SYGVNS. The CDR3 sequence is 16 residues long. V lost 4 bases, J lost 1 base, and 13 bases lay in between. PCR was performed using 60 Vbeta and 13 Jbeta primers. The assay was immunoSEQ multiplex PCR, and TCRdb's table has in-frame clones only and misses some. The sample lists some 160,000 clones; roughly 70% were seen once. The chain is built from TRBV25-1 and TRBJ1-4; no clear D. The source material was PBMCs. The TCR originated in a man aged 55 to 69 in good health and CMV-seronegative. Written as DNA, the CDR3 is TGTGCCAGCAGTGGTAATAGGAGGGTAACTAATGAAAAACTGTTTTTT. Translating it yields CASSGNRRVTNEKLFF.